The 26 T cell receptor beta chains reported below all come from one sample, sequenced in a study of identical twins. A single record per CDR3 protein comes from TCRdb applying MiXCR to the 5' RACE reads. There are some 730,000 distinct CDR3 sequences in the sample; 15% to 20% occur only once, and around 14% lies in the top ten. These data also featured in a second study, about T cells expressing NK-cell markers.

The sample consisted of PBMCs. The receptors derive from a woman younger than 30 in good health.

This chain joins TRBV20-1 and TRBJ2-5; TRBD2 matches 11 bases. The ends lost 3 bases at V and 5 bases at J; junction bases unmatched: 8. Germline loops: CDR1 DFQATT, CDR2 SNEGSKA (reference sequence). The CDR3 spans 15 residues. The CDR3 coding sequence is TGCAGTGCTAGTTCCCCGACTAGCGGGGCTGAGACCCAGTACTTC. Residues: CSASSPTSGAETQYF.

The chain joins TRBV6-1 to TRBJ2-5, with a tentative D call TRBD1 (5 bases). The CDR3 spans 12 residues. The V end lost 5 bases, the J end lost 3 bases, and 7 bases lay between the germline ends. The V gene's germline CDR1 is MNHNS and CDR2 SASEGT. The DNA of the CDR3 is TGTGCCAGCAGTACAGGAGAAGAGACCCAGTACTTC. Its translation is CASSTGEETQYF.

This clonotype showed up just a few times. The chain employs TRBV12-3 or TRBV12-4 and TRBJ2-7; D is possibly TRBD1 (6 bases). Trimming took 5 bases from V and 0 from J, leaving 11 bases between them. The CDR3 is made up of 14 amino acids. CDR3: CASSRQAYSYEQYF. The CDR3 nucleotides read TGTGCCAGCAGTCGACAGGCCTACTCCTACGAGCAGTACTTC.

The sample holds a few counts of this clonotype. The rearrangement links TRBV6-2 or TRBV6-3 to TRBJ2-4, with TRBD1 identical over 9 bases. J was trimmed by 2 bases and V by 7 bases; bases with no gene match: 9. This CDR3 has 16 residues. CDR1 is MNHEY, CDR2 SVGEGT, per germline. CDR3 sequence reads: CASTVRDRGSKNIQYF. CDR3 nucleotide sequence: TGTGCCAGCACGGTACGCGACAGGGGGTCCAAAAACATTCAGTACTTC.

This clonotype was detected only a few times. The chain has TRBV5-1 and TRBJ2-3; TRBD2 is a possible D gene (5 bases). Germline CDR1 is SGHRS and CDR2 is YFSETQ. The CDR3 sequence is 15 residues long. V lost 3 bases, J lost 6 bases, and 17 bases lay in between. The CDR3 region is CASSSGSRSSDTQYF. CDR3 DNA sequence: TGCGCCAGCAGCTCGGGATCCCGGTCTTCGGATACGCAGTATTTT.

The gene calls are TRBV12-3 or TRBV12-4 and TRBJ1-2; 8 bases are shared with TRBD1. CDR3 length: 14 amino acids. Unmatched junction bases numbered 3, after V lost 4 bases and J lost 2 bases. The CDR3 protein is CASSWTGRNYGYTF. The CDR3 DNA reads TGTGCCAGCAGTTGGACAGGGCGAAACTATGGCTACACCTTC.

This clonotype was counted ten times or more. CDR3 residues: CASSWGRLGESPLHF. The CDR3 coding sequence is TGTGCCAGCAGTTGGGGTCGTTTGGGGGAATCACCCCTCCACTTT. This chain connects TRBV12-3 or TRBV12-4 to TRBJ1-6; TRBD1 might be the D (5 bases). V was clipped by 4 bases and J by 10 bases, with 17 bases between them. The CDR3 contains 15 residues.

This clonotype has more than one count but fewer than ten. V is TRBV6-1 and J is TRBJ1-2; no clear D. Germline V gene lookup returns CDR1 MNHNS and CDR2 SASEGT. The CDR3 is 14 residues long. V was pared by 0 bases and J by 6 bases, with 11 bases between. CDR3 in amino acids: CASSEARWPDGYTF. The CDR3 region has the DNA TGTGCCAGCAGTGAAGCGCGGTGGCCGGATGGCTACACCTTC.

This chain uses TRBV12-3 or TRBV12-4 with TRBJ2-1, with 9 bases identical to TRBD2. The V segment lost 6 bases and the J segment 4 bases; nucleotides outside the gene matches: 7. The length of the CDR3 is 15 residues. The CDR3 here is CASSPASGEYNEQFF. CDR3 nucleotide sequence: TGTGCCAGCAGCCCAGCTAGCGGGGAATACAATGAGCAGTTCTTC.

This clonotype was recorded at least ten times. The V call is TRBV11-2, the J call TRBJ2-7; possible D gene TRBD2, 5 bases. The CDR3 has 15 residues. The germline V gene encodes CDR1 SGHAT and CDR2 FQNNGV. V lost 3 bases and J 0 bases, leaving 12 bases between the germline ends. CDR3 nucleotides: TGTGCCAGCAGCTTTGAGGGTCGCGGCTCCTACGAGCAGTACTTC. Translating it yields CASSFEGRGSYEQYF.

The chain uses TRBV7-2 and TRBJ2-7; D possibly corresponds to TRBD2 (8 bases). Trimming took 6 bases from V and 0 from J, leaving 15 bases between them. The CDR3 is 15 amino acids. The germline V gene has CDR1 SGHTA and CDR2 FQGNSA. The CDR3 sequence is CASRPGGTSSYEQYF. CDR3 in DNA: TGTGCCAGCAGACCAGGGGGGACTAGCTCCTACGAGCAGTACTTC.

The V and J genes are TRBV4-2 and TRBJ2-1; 7 nucleotides agree with TRBD2. This CDR3 contains 19 residues. Germline V gene data show CDR1 as LGHNA and CDR2 as YNFKEQ. Trimming removed 3 bases from V and 3 bases from J; junction bases left unmatched: 17. This CDR3 is CASSHVPNLGRADYNEQFF. The DNA for the CDR3 is TGTGCCAGCAGCCACGTCCCCAATCTTGGGAGGGCCGACTACAATGAGCAGTTCTTC.

The chain carries TRBV20-1 and TRBJ2-3; 10 nucleotides align to TRBD2. CDR1 and CDR2 (germline): DFQATT, SNEGSKA (reference sequence). CDR3 length: 17 amino acids. Trimming cost V 5 bases and J 8 bases; bases outside gene matches: 19. The CDR3 DNA reads TGCAGTGCTCCCAGCTTGGGAGCGGGGGGGGGATGGCCTACGCAGTATTTT. Translating gives CSAPSLGAGGGWPTQYF.

Only a few counts were recorded for this clonotype. The rearrangement uses TRBV25-1 and TRBJ2-7; TRBD2 matches 10 bases. The V gene's germline CDR1 is MGHDK and CDR2 SYGVNS. After removal of 8 bases from V and 10 bases from J, the junction contained 11 bases not matched to a gene. The CDR3 extends over 13 amino acids. The chain's CDR3 is CASQLAGRTGQYF. CDR3 nucleotides: TGTGCCAGCCAACTAGCGGGGCGAACCGGCCAGTACTTC.

The chain joins TRBV4-1 to TRBJ1-3; no reliable D call. The CDR3 is 14 residues long. CDR1 is MGHRA, CDR2 YSYEKL, per germline. The V end was cut by 3 bases, the J end by 3 bases, with 9 bases between. CDR3 sequence: CASSQPVLGNTIYF. In DNA, the CDR3 is TGCGCCAGCAGCCAGCCCGTTCTTGGAAACACCATATATTTT.

This clonotype was detected many times. The chain employs TRBV20-1 and TRBJ1-1; D unclear. Germline assignment: CDR1 DFQATT and CDR2 SNEGSKA (reference sequence). The CDR3 is 14 amino acids. V dropped 0 bases and J dropped 0 bases, with 8 bases sitting between them. CDR3 DNA sequence: TGCAGTGCTAGAGATCGTCGGATGAACACTGAAGCTTTCTTT. It encodes CSARDRRMNTEAFF.

This chain connects TRBV7-9 to TRBJ2-7, with TRBD2 matching 15 bases. Germline CDR1 reads SEHNR; CDR2 reads FQNEAQ (reference sequence). The CDR3 has 15 amino acids. Trimming at V came to 5 bases and at J to 2 bases, leaving 1 base not matched to a gene. CDR3: CASSRTSGRAYEQYF. The CDR3 nucleotides read TGTGCCAGCAGCAGGACTAGCGGGAGGGCCTACGAGCAGTACTTC.

This clonotype was observed a few times. The V and J genes are TRBV20-1 and TRBJ1-2; 10 positions match TRBD1. The CDR3 runs 13 residues. Germline trimming cut 3 bases from V and 6 bases from J; bases unmatched to any gene: 4. Germline V lookup: CDR1 DFQATT, CDR2 SNEGSKA (reference sequence). DNA for the CDR3: TGCAGTGCTAGGGGACAGGGGAACGATGGCTACACCTTC. Protein sequence: CSARGQGNDGYTF.

V and J are TRBV6-2 or TRBV6-3 and TRBJ1-5; unclear D gene. Germline lookup yields CDR1 MNHEY and CDR2 SVGEGT. The CDR3 covers 14 residues. The V gene lost 4 bases and the J gene lost 4 bases, with 11 bases spanning the gap. DNA for the CDR3: TGTGCCAGCAGTTGGAGAGGAATTAATCAGCCCCAGCATTTT. The encoded protein is CASSWRGINQPQHF.

The chain combines TRBV15 with TRBJ2-7; 10 nucleotides match TRBD2. The CDR3 has 17 residues. The trim removed 2 bases at V and 2 bases at J, leaving 9 bases unmatched. Germline CDR1 is LNHNV and CDR2 is YYDKDF (reference sequence). CDR3 region: CATSRPGAGGGTYEQYF. In DNA, the CDR3 is TGTGCCACCAGCAGACCCGGAGCGGGAGGGGGGACCTACGAGCAGTACTTC. Supplemented by reference TRBV15 and TRBJ2-7, the full variable domain reads DAMVIQNPRYQVTQFGKPVTLSCSQTLNHNVMYWYQQKSSQAPKLLFHYYDKDFNNEADTPDNFQSRRPNTSFCFLDIRSPGLGDTAMYLCATSRPGAGGGTYEQYFGPGTRLTVT.

This clonotype was counted only a few times. The chain recombines TRBV15 with TRBJ1-3; 7 nucleotides line up with TRBD1. Germline CDR1 is LNHNV and CDR2 is YYDKDF (reference sequence). The V and J ends lost 4 bases and 3 bases, in that order; junction bases with no gene match: 6. CDR3 size: 15 residues. The CDR3 bases are TGTGCCACCAGCAACCGACAGGGCCTTGGAAACACCATATATTTT. It yields the protein CATSNRQGLGNTIYF.

This clonotype was found many times. V is TRBV15 and J is TRBJ1-6, with 7 bases identical to TRBD1. This CDR3 is 14 amino acids long. CDR1 is LNHNV and CDR2 is YYDKDF in the germline V gene (reference sequence). The J segment lost 10 bases and the V segment lost 3 bases, leaving 6 bases of the junction unmatched. For the CDR3, the DNA is TGTGCCACCAGCAGTGACAGGGAGCACTCACCCCTCCACTTT. This sequence encodes CATSSDREHSPLHF.

This clonotype was recorded many times. This rearrangement joins TRBV12-3 or TRBV12-4 to TRBJ2-1, with no clear D. The CDR3 spans 16 residues. V lost 3 bases to trimming and J lost 1 base, with 13 bases between them. In nucleotides, the CDR3 is TGTGCCAGCAGTTTTGATTTGACTTTTTCCTACAATGAGCAGTTCTTC. Translated, it gives CASSFDLTFSYNEQFF.

V and J are TRBV27 and TRBJ1-2; D is uncertain. The V end lost 0 bases, the J end lost 3 bases, and 11 bases lay between the germline ends. The CDR3 is 15 residues long. Germline CDR1 reads MNHEY; CDR2 reads SMNVEV (reference sequence). CDR3 residues: CASSLSYNRYYGYTF. The CDR3 nucleotides read TGTGCCAGCAGTTTATCGTATAATAGATACTATGGCTACACCTTC.

In this sample, this clonotype turned up a few times. The chain joins TRBV20-1 to TRBJ2-6; D is unresolved. This CDR3 spans 13 amino acids. Germline CDR1 and CDR2: DFQATT and SNEGSKA (reference sequence). The V and J ends lost 6 bases and 0 bases respectively, with 6 bases between them. The CDR3, as DNA: TGCAGTGCCCCCGGCTCTGGGGCCAACGTCCTGACTTTC. This sequence encodes CSAPGSGANVLTF.

This clonotype has just a few counts. This chain links TRBV4-1 with TRBJ2-5; D not resolved. Trimming took off 4 bases at V and 5 bases at J, with 8 bases between the two ends. The CDR3 sequence is 12 residues long. The germline CDR1 and CDR2 sequences are MGHRA and YSYEKL. The CDR3 is CASSRPAETQYF. CDR3 coding DNA: TGCGCCAGCAGCCGACCAGCGGAGACCCAGTACTTC.